A single T cell receptor (beta chain) is shown here with its context. The antigen it binds to is not known. Qualities for individual bases were not recorded, and no much larger clone is one base off. This record belongs to a study of blood T cell repertoires in COVID-19 (TCRdb year 2020). A note on the overall study: Samples covering the acute and convalescent phases of COVID-19 were provided by collaborators in the United States, Italy and Spain. The repertoires were made available in a free public database intended to serve as a resource for research on the immune response to SARS-CoV-2. Where available, HLA class I and class II types were obtained from metadata supplied by the sample provider rather than from assay-based typing. The samples were drawn from the first 160 participants of the ongoing ImmuneRACE study and from under 1,500 subjects provided by 6 global collaborators. The prospective study material was composed of cDNA or gDNA derived from T cells, B-cell-depleted T cells, or PBMCs. Nearly every sample came with metadata listing a de-identified subject ID, COVID-19 status, age in years and sex. Deeply sampled blood TCRbeta repertoires from subjects exposed to, actively infected with, or recovered from COVID-19 were included in the dataset. Beyond this particular receptor, the publication reports: The amount of clinical and demographic metadata varied by source and participant and was provided uncurated.

TCRbeta CDR3 regions were amplified from genomic DNA by means of the immunoSEQ Assay, a bias-controlled multiplex PCR. In the paper's pipeline: Nucleated cell counts per sample were estimated from amplification of reference gene primers within the assay. To quantify the absolute abundance of each unique TCRbeta CDR3 rearrangement, sequence reads were collapsed and filtered. For each sample, productive Simpson clonality was calculated as the square root of Simpson's diversity index across productive rearrangements. TCRdb limited this immuneACCESS table to in-frame rearrangements with V and J called. A share of clones is missing; checked studies link under half to unresolved V genes, and the rest is unexplained. V, J and clone size are taken as reported in that table, and D and trimming were inferred from the DNA itself. The sample table holds tens of thousands of clones, of which more than 70% were seen once. The ten largest make up around 5% of the sample.

The collaborating institutions used their own protocols to collect whole blood in K2EDTA tubes. For TCRbeta analysis, collaborators shipped samples as frozen whole blood, isolated PBMCs, or DNA extracted from either of those sample types. The sample taken for sequencing was peripheral blood. This sequence was found in a man between 45 and 60 years old with active COVID-19.

The DNA sequence is given as TGCAGTGCTCAGGAAGCTTTCTTT. Translated, it reads CSAQEAFF. The rearranged segments are TRBV20-1 and TRBJ1-1; the D gene is not confidently resolved. The germline V gene (reference sequence) provides CDR1 DFQATT and CDR2 SNEGSKA. The CDR3 goes from the cysteine to the phenylalanine over 8 residues. The retained sequence is limited to the CDR3, 24 bases, with the frame set at the first base. The junction carries 3 bases between V and J, which are trimmed by 5 bases and 8 bases respectively.